The T cell receptor (beta chain) under discussion was sequenced for a study of blood T cell repertoires in COVID-19. The data were produced by immunoSEQ multiplex PCR, yet TCRdb's version contains in-frame clones alone and is incomplete. The sample shows some 62,000 clones, around 80% of them seen only once. V shed 5 bases and J shed 5 bases, with 18 bases lying between them. CDR1 MGHRA and CDR2 YSYEKL come from the germline V gene. This CDR3 spans 15 amino acids. This clone was counted a few times. The chain combines TRBV4-1 with TRBJ2-5; possible D gene TRBD2, 6 bases. Sequenced sample: peripheral blood. The TCR sequence derives from a man in his 60s with COVID-19, enrolled during active disease. Here the CDR3 reads CASSERGGSGETQYF. CDR3 bases: TGCGCCAGCAGCGAAAGAGGAGGGAGCGGTGAGACCCAGTACTTC.